The sample holds a few counts of the clone carrying this TCR beta chain. Its target is not known. These data are taken from a study of cytomegalovirus exposure and HLA in healthy donors. Study-level results: An analysis that was carried out later associated 16,951 TCR beta sequences with HLA alleles at 0.05 false discovery rate.

The germline V and J ends were trimmed by 8 bases and 5 bases, with 22 bases remaining between them. The V gene's germline CDR1 is SQVTM and CDR2 ANQGSEA. This CDR3 is 15 amino acids long. Nominal health characterized the donors when sampled, though unrecorded immune exposures were likely. With 60 Vbeta and 13 Jbeta primers, the PCR was carried out. Generated by immunoSEQ multiplex PCR, the TCRdb table keeps only in-frame clones and is missing some. Here the sample spans fewer than 60,000 clones, around 72% being singletons. The sequenced material came from PBMCs. The clonotype originates from a woman aged 50 to 60 in good health and CMV-seropositive. This sequence joins TRBV29-1 and TRBJ2-1, with D perhaps matching TRBD1 (6 bases). CDR3 sequence (DNA): TGCAGCATAATCGAGGGGACACCAGGCGACAATGAGCAGTTCTTC. Translation gives CSIIEGTPGDNEQFF.